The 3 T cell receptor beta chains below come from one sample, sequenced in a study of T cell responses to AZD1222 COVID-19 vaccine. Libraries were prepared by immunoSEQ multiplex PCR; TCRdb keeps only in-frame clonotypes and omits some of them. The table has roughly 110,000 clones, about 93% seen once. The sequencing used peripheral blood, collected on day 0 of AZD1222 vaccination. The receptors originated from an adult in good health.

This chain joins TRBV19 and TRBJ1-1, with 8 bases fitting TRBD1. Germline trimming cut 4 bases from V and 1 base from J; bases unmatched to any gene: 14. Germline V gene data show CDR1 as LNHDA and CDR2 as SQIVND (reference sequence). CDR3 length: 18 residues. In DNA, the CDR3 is TGTGCCAGTAGTAGGCTTTTCGGTGGCGGGACAGGGAACACTGAAGCTTTCTTT. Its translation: CASSRLFGGGTGNTEAFF.

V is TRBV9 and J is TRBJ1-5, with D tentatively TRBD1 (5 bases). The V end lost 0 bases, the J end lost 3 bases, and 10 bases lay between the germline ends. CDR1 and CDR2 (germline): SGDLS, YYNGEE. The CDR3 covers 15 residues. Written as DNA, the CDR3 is TGTGCCAGCAGCGTAGGGGGCGTGAACAATCAGCCCCAGCATTTT. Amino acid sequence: CASSVGGVNNQPQHF.

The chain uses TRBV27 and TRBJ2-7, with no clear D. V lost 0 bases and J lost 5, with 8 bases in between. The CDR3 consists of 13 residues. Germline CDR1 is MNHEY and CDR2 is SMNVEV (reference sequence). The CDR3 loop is CASSLSRNNEQYF. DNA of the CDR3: TGTGCCAGCAGTTTATCCAGAAATAACGAGCAGTACTTC.